This section outlines one TCR beta chain sequence together with its context. The antigen is not known. The entry originates in a study of vaccination effects on CD4 cells after COVID-19. In the study overall: Two-dose vaccination with either BNT162b2 or mRNA-1273 was given to the participants.

Antigen-specific CD4+ T cells expanded by the ViraFEST assay with viral peptide pools were then sequenced. The authors isolated CD4+ T cells after around nine days of culture. Vaccine recipients had no previous SARS-CoV-2 infection; their nucleocapsid antibodies were negative. Data came from immunoSEQ multiplex PCR; TCRdb stores just in-frame clones and leaves some out. This sample has about 71,000 clones; roughly 80% occur once, and the top ten carry 12%. Per the germline V gene, CDR1 is SGHTA and CDR2 is FQGNSA. Between the trimmed V and J ends, which lost 5 bases and 0 bases, there was a span of 10 bases. The CDR3 is 14 residues long. Findings of the study overall: The authors studied few convalescent patients and collected no early post-infection timepoints. In the late period after vaccination, infection- and vaccine-induced clones contracted markedly.

This clonotype was obtained from a human donor who received a COVID-19 vaccine. This sample comprised CD4+ T cells from PBMCs cultured with SARS-CoV-2 spike peptides, obtained before COVID-19 vaccination. The chain combines TRBV7-2 with TRBJ2-5; D is unresolved. The CDR3 nucleotides read TGTGCCAGCAGCCATGGGATGTACCAAGAGACCCAGTACTTC. Encoded protein: CASSHGMYQETQYF. Full variable domain (missing parts from reference TRBV7-2 and TRBJ2-5): GAGVSQSPSNKVTEKGKDVELRCDPISGHTALYWYRQSLGQGLEFLIYFQGNSAPDKSGLPSDRFSAERTGGSVSTLTIQRTQQEDSAVYLCASSHGMYQETQYFGPGTRLLVL.